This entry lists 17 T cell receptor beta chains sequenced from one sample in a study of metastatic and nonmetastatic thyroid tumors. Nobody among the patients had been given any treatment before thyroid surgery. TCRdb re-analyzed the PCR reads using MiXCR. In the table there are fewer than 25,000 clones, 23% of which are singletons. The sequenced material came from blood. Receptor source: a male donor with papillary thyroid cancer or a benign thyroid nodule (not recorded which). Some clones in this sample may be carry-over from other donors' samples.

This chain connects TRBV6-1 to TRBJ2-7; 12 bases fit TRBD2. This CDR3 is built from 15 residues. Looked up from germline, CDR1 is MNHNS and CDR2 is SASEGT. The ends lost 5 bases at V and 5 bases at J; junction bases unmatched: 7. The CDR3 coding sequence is TGTGCCAGCAGTCCTCTAGCGGGAGGGCCTCACGAGCAGTACTTC. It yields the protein CASSPLAGGPHEQYF.

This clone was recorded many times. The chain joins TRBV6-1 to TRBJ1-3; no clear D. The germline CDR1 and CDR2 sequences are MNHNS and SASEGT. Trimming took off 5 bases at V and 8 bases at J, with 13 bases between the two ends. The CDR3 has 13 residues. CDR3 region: CASSPERRDTIYF. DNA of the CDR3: TGTGCCAGCAGTCCGGAACGTCGGGACACCATATATTTT.

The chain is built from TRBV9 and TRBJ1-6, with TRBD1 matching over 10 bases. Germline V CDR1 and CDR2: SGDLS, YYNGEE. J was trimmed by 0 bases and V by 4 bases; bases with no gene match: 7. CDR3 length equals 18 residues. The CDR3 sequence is CASSSGQGFGSYNSPLHF. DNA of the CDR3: TGTGCCAGCAGCTCGGGACAGGGGTTCGGCTCCTATAATTCACCCCTCCACTTT.

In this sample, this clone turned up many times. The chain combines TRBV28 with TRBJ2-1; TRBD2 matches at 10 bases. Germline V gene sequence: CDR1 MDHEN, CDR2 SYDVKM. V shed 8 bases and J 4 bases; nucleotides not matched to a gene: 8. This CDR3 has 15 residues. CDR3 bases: TGTGCCAGCCTCCTGACTAGCGGGTTGTACAATGAGCAGTTCTTC. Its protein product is CASLLTSGLYNEQFF.

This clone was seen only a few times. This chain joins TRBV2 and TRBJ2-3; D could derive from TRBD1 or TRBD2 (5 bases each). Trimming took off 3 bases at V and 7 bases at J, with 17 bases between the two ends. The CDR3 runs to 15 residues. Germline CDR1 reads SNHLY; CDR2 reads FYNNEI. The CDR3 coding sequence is TGTGCCAGCAGTGATTATCGGGACCTTGGAAATACGCAGTATTTT. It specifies CASSDYRDLGNTQYF.

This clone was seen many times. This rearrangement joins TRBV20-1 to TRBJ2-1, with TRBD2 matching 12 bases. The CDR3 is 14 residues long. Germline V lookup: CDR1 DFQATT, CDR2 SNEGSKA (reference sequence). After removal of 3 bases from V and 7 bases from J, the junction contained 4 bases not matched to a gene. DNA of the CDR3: TGCAGTGCTAGCTTAGGGACTAGCGGGAATGAGCAGTTCTTC. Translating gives CSASLGTSGNEQFF.

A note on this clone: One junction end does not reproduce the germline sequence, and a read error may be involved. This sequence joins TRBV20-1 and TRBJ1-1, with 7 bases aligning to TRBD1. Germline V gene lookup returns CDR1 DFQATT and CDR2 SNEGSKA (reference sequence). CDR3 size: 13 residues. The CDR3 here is CSALRDRYTEDFF. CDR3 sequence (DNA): TGCAGTGCTCTCCGGGACAGATACACTGAAGATTTCTTT.

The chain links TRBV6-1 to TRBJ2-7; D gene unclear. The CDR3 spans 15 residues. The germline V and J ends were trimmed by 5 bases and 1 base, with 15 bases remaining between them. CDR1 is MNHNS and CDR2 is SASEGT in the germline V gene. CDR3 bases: TGTGCCAGCAGTAATTTACGTGGGTATTCCTACGAGCAGTACTTC. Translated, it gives CASSNLRGYSYEQYF.

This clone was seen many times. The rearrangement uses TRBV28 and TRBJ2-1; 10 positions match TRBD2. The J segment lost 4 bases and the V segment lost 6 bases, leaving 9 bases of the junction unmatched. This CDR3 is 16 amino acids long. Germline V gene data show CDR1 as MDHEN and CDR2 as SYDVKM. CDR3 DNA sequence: TGTGCCAGCAGCCGACCAGCGGGAGGGAAATACAATGAGCAGTTCTTC. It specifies CASSRPAGGKYNEQFF.

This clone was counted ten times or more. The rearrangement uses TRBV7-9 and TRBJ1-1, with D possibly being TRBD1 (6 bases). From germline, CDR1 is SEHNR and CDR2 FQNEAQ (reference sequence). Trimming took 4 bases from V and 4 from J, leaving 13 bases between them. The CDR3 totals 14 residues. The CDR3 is CASSSPQGPTEAFF. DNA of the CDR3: TGTGCCAGCAGCTCACCACAGGGTCCCACTGAAGCTTTCTTT.

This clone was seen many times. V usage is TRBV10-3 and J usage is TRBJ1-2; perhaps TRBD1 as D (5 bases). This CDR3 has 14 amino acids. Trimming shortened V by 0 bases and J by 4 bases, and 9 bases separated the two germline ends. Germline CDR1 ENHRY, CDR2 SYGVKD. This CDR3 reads CAISESGEGYGYTF. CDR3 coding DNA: TGTGCCATCAGTGAGTCAGGGGAAGGCTATGGCTACACCTTC.

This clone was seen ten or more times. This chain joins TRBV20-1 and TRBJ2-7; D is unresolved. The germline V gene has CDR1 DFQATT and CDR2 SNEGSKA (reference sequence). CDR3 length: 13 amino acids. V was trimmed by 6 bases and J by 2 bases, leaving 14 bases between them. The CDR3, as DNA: TGCAGTGCCGTAAACCGGGCGACCTACGAGCAGTACTTC. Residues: CSAVNRATYEQYF.

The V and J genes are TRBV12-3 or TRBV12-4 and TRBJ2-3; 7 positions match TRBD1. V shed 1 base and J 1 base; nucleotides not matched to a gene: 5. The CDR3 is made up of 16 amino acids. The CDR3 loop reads CASSLGHRGRTDTQYF. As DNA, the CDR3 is TGTGCCAGCAGTTTAGGGCACAGGGGCCGCACAGATACGCAGTATTTT.

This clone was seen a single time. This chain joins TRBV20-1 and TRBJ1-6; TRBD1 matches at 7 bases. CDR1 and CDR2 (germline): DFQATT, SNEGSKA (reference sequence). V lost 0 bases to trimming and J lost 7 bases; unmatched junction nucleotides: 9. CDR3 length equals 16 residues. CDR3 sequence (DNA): TGCAGTGCTAGAGACGGGGACAGTACGGTGAATTCACCCCTCCACTTT. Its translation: CSARDGDSTVNSPLHF.

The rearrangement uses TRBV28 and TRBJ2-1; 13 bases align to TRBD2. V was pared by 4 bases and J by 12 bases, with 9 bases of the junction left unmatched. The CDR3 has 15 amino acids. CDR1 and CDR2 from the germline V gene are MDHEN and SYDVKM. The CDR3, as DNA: TGTGCCAGCAGTTCACTAGCGGGAGGGTCTTTAGGGCAGTTCTTC. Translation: CASSSLAGGSLGQFF.

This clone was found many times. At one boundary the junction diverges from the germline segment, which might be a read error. CDR3 sequence (DNA): TGTGCCAGCAGTGACCGGGCGGGAGGTCACACCGGGGAGCAGGTTTTT. Translating it yields CASSDRAGGHTGEQVF. The J gene is TRBJ2-2, the V gene TRBV6-4; 8 nucleotides line up with TRBD2. The CDR3 loop spans 16 amino acids. Germline CDR1 MRHNA, CDR2 SNTAGT.

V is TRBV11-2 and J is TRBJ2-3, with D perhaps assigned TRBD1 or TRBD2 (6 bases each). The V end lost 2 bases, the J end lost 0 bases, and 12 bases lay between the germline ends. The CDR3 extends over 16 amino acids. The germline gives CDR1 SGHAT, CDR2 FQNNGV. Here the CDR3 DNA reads TGTGCCAGCAGCTTACAGTCCGGGGGCAGCACAGATACGCAGTATTTT. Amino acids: CASSLQSGGSTDTQYF.